The entry below describes one T cell receptor (beta chain). No antigen is known for it. The record originates from a study of naive and memory T cell subsets. The beta constant-region primer was an equimolar mix of two oligonucleotides covering TRBC1 and TRBC2. Ligated cDNA was amplified by four rounds of PCR with nested alpha and beta constant-region primers and SP2. Ligation attached a single-stranded oligonucleotide with a 12-nucleotide UMI and the SP2 primer to the cDNA 3' end. TCRdb called the UMI-ligation and nested PCR reads again in MiXCR, with one record for every CDR3 protein. Here the sample spans about 34,000 distinct CDR3 sequences, approximately 18% being singletons. Sorting gates: effector memory CD45RA-CD27-, EMRA CD45RA+CD27-. General observations from the study: In CD4 and CD8 cells, diversity dropped from naive through EMRA. TCR abundance followed a power law differing between naive and memory subsets.

CDR3 size: 17 residues. Germline trimming cut 6 bases from V and 3 bases from J; bases unmatched to any gene: 11. Germline V gene data show CDR1 as SNHLY and CDR2 as FYNNEI. This receptor was identified in a human donor in good health. The genes are TRBV2 and TRBJ2-6, with 7 bases that match TRBD2. Sequenced input: effector memory CD4+ T cells from blood. The subset denotes: effector memory, CD45RA- CD27-. The DNA for the CDR3 is TGTGCCAGCAGACCCGCGGGAGCCGCCCGTGGGGCCAACGTCCTGACTTTC. Translating it yields CASRPAGAARGANVLTF. Complete variable domain (other parts from reference TRBV2 and TRBJ2-6): EPEVTQTPSHQVTQMGQEVILRCVPISNHLYFYWYRQILGQKVEFLVSFYNNEISEKSEIFDDQFSVERPDGSNFTLKIRSTKLEDSAMYFCASRPAGAARGANVLTFGAGSRLTVL.